The 11 T cell receptor beta chains presented below share a single source sample, sequenced in a study of cytomegalovirus exposure and HLA in healthy donors. This PCR relied on a set of 60 Vbeta primers and 13 Jbeta primers. The data were produced by immunoSEQ multiplex PCR, yet TCRdb's version contains in-frame clones alone and is incomplete. This table holds some 54,000 clones, around 72% found once. Input material: PBMCs. These receptors were collected from a man aged 18 to 30 in good health and CMV-seronegative.

The J gene is TRBJ2-5, the V gene TRBV7-9, with TRBD1 matching over 10 bases. V shed 6 bases and J 3 bases; nucleotides not matched to a gene: 1. The length of the CDR3 is 13 residues. In germline, CDR1 is SEHNR, CDR2 FQNEAQ (reference sequence). CDR3 loop: CASRGTGEETQYF. The DNA for the CDR3 is TGTGCCAGCAGGGGGACAGGGGAAGAGACCCAGTACTTC. The full variable domain, rest sourced from reference TRBV7-9 and TRBJ2-5, is DTGVSQNPRHKITKRGQNVTFRCDPISEHNRLYWYRQTLGQGPEFLTYFQNEAQLEKSRLLSDRFSAERPKGSFSTLEIQRTEQGDSAMYLCASRGTGEETQYFGPGTRLLVL.

J is TRBJ2-2 and V is TRBV4-2; 7 positions agree with TRBD2. V gave up 7 bases and J gave up 2 bases; unmatched junction bases: 10. CDR3 length: 16 residues. Germline assignment: CDR1 LGHNA and CDR2 YNFKEQ. In nucleotides, the CDR3 is TGTGCCAGCATTGCGCAGCCTAGCGGTAACACCGGGGAGCTGTTTTTT. This translates into CASIAQPSGNTGELFF.

The chain is built from TRBV28 and TRBJ2-2, with 8 nucleotides matching TRBD2. CDR1 is MDHEN, CDR2 SYDVKM, per germline. V dropped 7 bases and J dropped 1; count of bases not matched to a gene: 11. This CDR3 is built from 17 residues. The DNA of the CDR3 is TGTGCCAGCACCAGTTCTGCCGGGGGGGGGAACACCGGGGAGCTGTTTTTT. This encodes CASTSSAGGGNTGELFF.

The J gene is TRBJ1-2, the V gene TRBV29-1; D is undetermined. The CDR3 is 12 amino acids. Germline values: CDR1 SQVTM, CDR2 ANQGSEA. Trimming took 3 bases from V and 2 from J, leaving 7 bases between them. The CDR3, as DNA: TGCAGCGTTGACGGTTTGAACTATGGCTACACCTTC. It encodes CSVDGLNYGYTF.

The rearrangement links TRBV15 to TRBJ2-7, with 9 bases fitting TRBD2. Looked up from germline, CDR1 is LNHNV and CDR2 is YYDKDF (reference sequence). CDR3 length equals 14 residues. Losses at the gene ends were 1 base for V and 5 bases for J; bases not matched to a gene: 3. The CDR3 loop is CATSRGASGNEQYF. The CDR3 DNA reads TGTGCCACCAGCAGAGGGGCTAGCGGGAACGAGCAGTACTTC.

This CDR3 is CASSQDAQGSWQETQYF. The CDR3 DNA reads as TGCGCCAGCAGCCAAGATGCCCAGGGAAGCTGGCAAGAGACCCAGTACTTC. V gene TRBV4-1 combines with J gene TRBJ2-5, with a possible D match to TRBD1 (5 bases). The CDR3 has 17 residues. Trimming removed 0 bases at V and 2 bases at J, with 16 bases between. Germline V CDR1 and CDR2: MGHRA, YSYEKL.

The chain couples TRBV5-6 to TRBJ1-1; the D is unclear. CDR1 is SGHDT, CDR2 YYEEEE, per germline. Deletions cut 0 bases from V and 1 base from J, with 4 bases between. The CDR3 covers 13 residues. The CDR3 DNA sequence: TGTGCCAGCAGCTTGGGGGCGAACACTGAAGCTTTCTTT. Translated, it gives CASSLGANTEAFF.

The chain links TRBV11-2 to TRBJ2-5; weak D call: TRBD1 (6 bases). This CDR3 has 14 amino acids. V lost 0 bases and J lost 5, with 10 bases in between. Germline loops: CDR1 SGHAT, CDR2 FQNNGV. The CDR3 spells CASSLDRGSETQYF. In DNA form, the CDR3 reads TGTGCCAGCAGCTTAGACAGGGGATCGGAGACCCAGTACTTC.

V is TRBV30 and J is TRBJ2-1; 7 bases fit TRBD2. Germline assignment: CDR1 GTSNPN and CDR2 SVGIG (reference sequence). The CDR3 loop spans 14 amino acids. After removal of 4 bases from V and 8 bases from J, the junction contained 11 bases not matched to a gene. CDR3 in amino acids: CAWTIAGLSDEQFF. The CDR3 bases are TGTGCCTGGACAATAGCGGGCCTATCCGATGAGCAGTTCTTC. The full variable domain, with the rest looked up from reference TRBV30 and TRBJ2-1, is SQTIHQWPATLVQPVGSPLSLECTVEGTSNPNLYWYRQAAGRGLQLLFYSVGIGQISSEVPQNLSASRPQDRQFILSSKKLLLSDSGFYLCAWTIAGLSDEQFFGPGTRLTVL.

The chain links TRBV30 to TRBJ2-1, with TRBD2 as a possible D gene (6 bases). Trimming removed 3 bases at V and 5 bases at J, with 23 bases between. Germline V gene data show CDR1 as GTSNPN and CDR2 as SVGIG (reference sequence). This CDR3 comprises 17 residues. The CDR3 loop reads CAWSRELYAANDNEQFF. For the CDR3, the DNA is TGTGCCTGGAGCCGGGAGCTATACGCCGCGAACGACAATGAGCAGTTCTTC.

The chain employs TRBV6-5 and TRBJ2-5; D might be TRBD2 (6 bases). The CDR3 sequence is 14 residues long. Germline values: CDR1 MNHEY, CDR2 SVGAGI. V lost 2 bases and J 4 bases, leaving 11 bases between the germline ends. The CDR3 sequence: CASSYGGRPETQYF. DNA for the CDR3: TGTGCCAGCAGTTACGGGGGGAGGCCAGAGACCCAGTACTTC.